This T cell receptor (beta chain) is drawn from a study of beta chain features in type 1 diabetes. In the study overall: Age, gender and cell yields were similar between patients and healthy donors. Study outcomes and limitations: For patients, the naive, central memory and Treg TCRB repertoires appeared more alike than for healthy donors. Fewer insertions but more deletions were seen at VDJ junctions in type 1 diabetes patients. Type 1 diabetes patients had moderately but significantly shorter TCRB CDR3s in all four CD4+ subsets.

Expressed TCRB transcripts got sequenced, as all isolated RNA was reverse transcribed. Repertoires were generated with immunoSEQ multiplex PCR, while TCRdb's copy carries only in-frame clones and drops some. This table has hundreds of thousands of clones, around an eighth appearing once. Sorting gave populations that all exceeded 95% purity. Germline CDR1 and CDR2: SGHRS and YFSETQ. The CDR3 is made up of 13 amino acids. Trimming stripped 0 bases from V and 3 bases from J, with 6 bases between. The table lists this clone with a few counts. Antigen unknown. The clonotype was recovered from a man younger than 35 with type 1 diabetes. The sequenced material came from naive CD4+ T cells from blood. The V gene is TRBV5-1, the J gene TRBJ2-5, with D unclear. The CDR3 nucleotides read TGCGCCAGCAGCTTGGGTGTGAAAGAGACCCAGTACTTC. Residues: CASSLGVKETQYF.